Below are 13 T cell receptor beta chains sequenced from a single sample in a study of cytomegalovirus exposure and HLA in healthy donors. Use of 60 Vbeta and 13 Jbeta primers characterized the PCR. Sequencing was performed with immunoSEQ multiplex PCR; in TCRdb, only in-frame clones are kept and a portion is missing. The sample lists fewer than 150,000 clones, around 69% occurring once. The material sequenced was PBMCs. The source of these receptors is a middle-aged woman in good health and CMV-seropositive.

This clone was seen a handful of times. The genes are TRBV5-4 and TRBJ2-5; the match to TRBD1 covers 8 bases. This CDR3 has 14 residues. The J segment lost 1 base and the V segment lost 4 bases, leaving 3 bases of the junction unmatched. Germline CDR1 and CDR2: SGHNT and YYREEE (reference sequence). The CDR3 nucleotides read TGTGCCAGCAGCGACAGGGGTGTCCAAGAGACCCAGTACTTC. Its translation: CASSDRGVQETQYF.

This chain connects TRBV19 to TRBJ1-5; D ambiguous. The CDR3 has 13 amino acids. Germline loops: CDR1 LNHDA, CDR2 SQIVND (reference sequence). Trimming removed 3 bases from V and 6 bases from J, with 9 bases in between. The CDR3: CASSIEVFQPQHF. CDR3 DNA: TGTGCCAGTAGTATTGAGGTTTTTCAGCCCCAGCATTTT. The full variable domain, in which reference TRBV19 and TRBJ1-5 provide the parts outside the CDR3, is DGGITQSPKYLFRKEGQNVTLSCEQNLNHDAMYWYRQDPGQGLRLIYYSQIVNDFQKGDIAEGYSVSREKKESFPLTVTSAQKNPTAFYLCASSIEVFQPQHFGDGTRLSIL.

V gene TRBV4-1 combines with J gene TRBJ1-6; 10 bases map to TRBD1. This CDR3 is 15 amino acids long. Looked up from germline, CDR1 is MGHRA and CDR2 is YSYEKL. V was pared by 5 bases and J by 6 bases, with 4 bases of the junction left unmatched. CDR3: CASSDRDRGNSPLHF. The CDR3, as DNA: TGCGCCAGCAGCGACCGGGACAGGGGTAATTCACCCCTCCACTTT.

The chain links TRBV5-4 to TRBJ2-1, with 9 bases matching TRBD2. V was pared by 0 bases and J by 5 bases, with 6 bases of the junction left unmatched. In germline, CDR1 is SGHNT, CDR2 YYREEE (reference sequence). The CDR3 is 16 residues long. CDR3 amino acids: CASSLAASGVNNEQFF. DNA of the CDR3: TGTGCCAGCAGCTTGGCGGCTAGCGGGGTGAACAATGAGCAGTTCTTC.

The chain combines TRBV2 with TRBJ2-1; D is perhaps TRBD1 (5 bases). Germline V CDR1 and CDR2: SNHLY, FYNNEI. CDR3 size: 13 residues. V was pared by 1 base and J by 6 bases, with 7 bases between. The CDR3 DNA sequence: TGTGCCAGCAGTGAAGAGGGGCGCAATGAGCAGTTCTTC. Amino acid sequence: CASSEEGRNEQFF.

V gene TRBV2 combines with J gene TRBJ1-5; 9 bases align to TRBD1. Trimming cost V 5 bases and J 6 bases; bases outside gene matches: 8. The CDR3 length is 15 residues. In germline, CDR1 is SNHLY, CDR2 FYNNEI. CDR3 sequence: CASSFTGGPSQPQHF. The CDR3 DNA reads TGTGCCAGCAGTTTCACAGGGGGCCCAAGTCAGCCCCAGCATTTT.

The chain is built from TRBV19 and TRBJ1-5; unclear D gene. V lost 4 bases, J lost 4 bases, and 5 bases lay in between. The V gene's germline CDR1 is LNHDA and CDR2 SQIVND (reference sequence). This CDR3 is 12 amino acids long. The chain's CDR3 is CASSNPNQPQHF. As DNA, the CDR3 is TGTGCCAGTAGTAATCCTAATCAGCCCCAGCATTTT.

Here the CDR3 reads CASSQSGGHEQFF. In nucleotides, the CDR3 is TGTGCCAGCAGCCAGAGCGGGGGCCATGAGCAGTTCTTC. The chain recombines TRBV7-3 with TRBJ2-1, with 8 bases that match TRBD2. Germline V gene data show CDR1 as SGHTA and CDR2 as FQGTGA. The ends lost 5 bases at V and 8 bases at J; junction bases unmatched: 5. The CDR3 runs to 13 residues.

The CDR3 coding sequence is TGTGCCAGCAGCGCCGAAGGGGGGGGGAGCGAAGCTTTCTTT. Its protein is CASSAEGGGSEAFF. The chain joins TRBV9 to TRBJ1-1; TRBD1 is a possible D gene (6 bases). V shed 3 bases and J shed 8 bases, with 17 bases lying between them. Germline CDR1 is SGDLS and CDR2 is YYNGEE. The CDR3 is 14 amino acids.

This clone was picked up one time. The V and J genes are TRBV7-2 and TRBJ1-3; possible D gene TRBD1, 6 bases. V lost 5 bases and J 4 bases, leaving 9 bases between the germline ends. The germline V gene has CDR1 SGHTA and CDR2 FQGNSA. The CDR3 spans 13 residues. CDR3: CASSIDRGNTIYF. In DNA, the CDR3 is TGTGCCAGCAGCATTGACAGGGGAAACACCATATATTTT.

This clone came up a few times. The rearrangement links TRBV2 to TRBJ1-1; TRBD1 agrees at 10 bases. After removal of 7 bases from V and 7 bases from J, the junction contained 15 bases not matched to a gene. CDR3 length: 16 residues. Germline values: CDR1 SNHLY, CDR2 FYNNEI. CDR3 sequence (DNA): TGTGCCAGCAACCTACCCTCCGGGACAGGGGACGATGAAGCTTTCTTT. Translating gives CASNLPSGTGDDEAFF.

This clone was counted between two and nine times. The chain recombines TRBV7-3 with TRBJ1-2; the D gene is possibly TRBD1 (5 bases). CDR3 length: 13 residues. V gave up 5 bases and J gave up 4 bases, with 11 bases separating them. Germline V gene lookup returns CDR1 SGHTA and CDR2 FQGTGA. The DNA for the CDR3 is TGTGCCAGCAGCCCCCAGGGCAGCTATGGCTACACCTTC. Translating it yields CASSPQGSYGYTF.

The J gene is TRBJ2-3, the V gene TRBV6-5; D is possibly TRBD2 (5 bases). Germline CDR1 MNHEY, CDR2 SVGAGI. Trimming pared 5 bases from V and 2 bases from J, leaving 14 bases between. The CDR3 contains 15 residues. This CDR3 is CASSTRTGYTDTQYF. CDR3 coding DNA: TGTGCCAGCAGTACGAGGACGGGATACACAGATACGCAGTATTTT.